This T cell receptor (beta chain) stems from a study of T cells in Graves' hyperthyroidism and ophthalmopathy. Uncontrolled infections, other autoimmune diseases, pregnancy or lactation led to exclusion of patients. This clonotype has ten or more counts. The germline V and J ends were trimmed by 6 bases and 4 bases, with 12 bases remaining between them. This CDR3 has 14 residues. The TCR beta CDR3 regions underwent amplification using RNA transcripts as the source. A set of HTBI primers served as the primers for a first-round RT-PCR of the TCR CDR3. TCRdb reprocessed the multiplex PCR reads with MiXCR, giving one entry per CDR3 protein. The sample yields around 620,000 distinct CDR3 sequences, 13% to 15% seen once.

Input material: blood. The receptor was isolated from a woman between 18 and 29 years old with Graves' ophthalmopathy. The J gene is TRBJ2-2, the V gene TRBV12-3 or TRBV12-4; no definite D call. This CDR3 is CASSFNSGTGELFF. CDR3 bases: TGTGCCAGCAGCTTCAACTCAGGCACCGGGGAGCTGTTTTTT.